This TCR beta chain is drawn from a study of cytomegalovirus exposure and HLA in healthy donors. V lost 3 bases and J lost 6, with 8 bases in between. The CDR3 loop spans 12 amino acids. Germline-derived CDR1 and CDR2 are ENHRY and SYGVKD. Study-wide findings and caveats: The study found most TCR sequences rare, yet found some public TCRs in many donors.

Clones were sequenced by immunoSEQ multiplex PCR, and TCRdb holds only the in-frame ones, with some missing. Among over 150,000 clones listed, 80% to 85% were seen once. Comment on this clone: Its specificity is unknown.

The chain links TRBV10-3 to TRBJ1-2; tentative D call: TRBD1 (5 bases). Sequenced sample: PBMCs. This sequence was found in a young woman in good health and CMV-seropositive. The CDR3 coding sequence is TGTGCCATCAGTGAAGAAGGGGATGGCTACACCTTC. Translation gives CAISEEGDGYTF.